A selection of T cell receptor beta chains follows, all from one sample in a study of shared T cell receptors in the human thymus. Clones were sequenced by immunoSEQ multiplex PCR, and TCRdb holds only the in-frame ones, with some missing. The table has over 450,000 clones, approximately 80% seen once. These data were likewise used in another study, on human thymus T cells.

Sequencing was done on a sample of thymocytes. The receptors shown here come from a boy less than two years old with a congenital heart defect. Both conserved end residues are part of each CDR3. The D gene is left open where the match is weak. Clone size is given for some rows only: seen once, a few or many times, or a class if the clone is expanded.

clone size: .; D gene: TRBD1; J gene: TRBJ1-5; V gene: TRBV5-5; CDR3 DNA: TGTGCCAGCAGCACACAGGGGAATAGCAATCAGCCCCAGCATTTT; CDR3 protein: CASSTQGNSNQPQHF
clone size: .; D gene: .; J gene: TRBJ1-3; V gene: TRBV28; CDR3 DNA: TGTGCCAGCACTTCGGGGGGGAACACCATATATTTT; CDR3 protein: CASTSGGNTIYF
clone size: .; D gene: TRBD2; J gene: TRBJ2-1; V gene: TRBV7-2; CDR3 DNA: TGTGCCAGCAGCCCACGACTAGCGGTCTACAATGAGCAGTTCTTC; CDR3 protein: CASSPRLAVYNEQFF
clone size: .; D gene: TRBD2; J gene: TRBJ2-1; V gene: TRBV27; CDR3 DNA: TGTGCCAGCAGTTTACTAGCGGGTCGGGATGAGCAGTTCTTC; CDR3 protein: CASSLLAGRDEQFF
clone size: .; D gene: .; J gene: TRBJ1-4; V gene: TRBV28; CDR3 DNA: TGTGCCAGCGGGATGTCGGACAGTCCTGAAAAACTGTTTTTT; CDR3 protein: CASGMSDSPEKLFF
clone size: .; D gene: .; J gene: TRBJ2-7; V gene: TRBV25-1; CDR3 DNA: TGTGCCAGCAGTGAATACGGGGGCTCCTACGAGCAGTACTTC; CDR3 protein: CASSEYGGSYEQYF
clone size: .; D gene: TRBD1; J gene: TRBJ2-6; V gene: TRBV30; CDR3 DNA: TGTGCCTGGAGGTCCGGGACAGGGTGCTCTGGGGCCAACGTCCTGACTTTC; CDR3 protein: CAWRSGTGCSGANVLTF
clone size: .; D gene: TRBD2; J gene: TRBJ2-1; V gene: TRBV30; CDR3 DNA: TGTGCCTGGAGCCCGGGTAGCGGGCCCTCCTACAATGAGCAGTTCTTC; CDR3 protein: CAWSPGSGPSYNEQFF
clone size: .; D gene: TRBD1; J gene: TRBJ2-1; V gene: TRBV7-9; CDR3 DNA: TGTGCCAGCAGCTCCCCTCCAGTCGGGACAGTGGACTACAATGAGCAGTTCTTC; CDR3 protein: CASSSPPVGTVDYNEQFF
clone size: once; D gene: TRBD2; J gene: TRBJ2-1; V gene: TRBV9; CDR3 DNA: TGTGCCAGCAGCTCAGAACCCCGGGACTACACTGAGCAGTTCTTC; CDR3 protein: CASSSEPRDYTEQFF
clone size: .; D gene: TRBD2; J gene: TRBJ2-3; V gene: TRBV4-1; CDR3 DNA: TGCGCCAGCAGCCAAGCGCCGGGACTAGTTGCAGATACGCAGTATTTT; CDR3 protein: CASSQAPGLVADTQYF
clone size: .; D gene: .; J gene: TRBJ1-1; V gene: TRBV7-9; CDR3 DNA: TGTGCCCACGGGGGACGGAACACTGAAGCTTTCTTT; CDR3 protein: CAHGGRNTEAFF
clone size: once; D gene: TRBD1; J gene: TRBJ1-4; V gene: TRBV19; CDR3 DNA: TGTGCCAGTAGTTCCCGGGACAGCGATCTTGCAACTAATGAAAAACTGTTTTTT; CDR3 protein: CASSSRDSDLATNEKLFF
clone size: once; D gene: .; J gene: TRBJ2-3; V gene: TRBV11-2; CDR3 DNA: TGTGCCAGCATAGGCTACAGACCCACTAGCACAGATACGCAGTATTTT; CDR3 protein: CASIGYRPTSTDTQYF
clone size: .; D gene: .; J gene: TRBJ2-3; V gene: TRBV23-1; CDR3 DNA: TGCGCCAGCACCCCACAGGGTGCAGATACGCAGTATTTT; CDR3 protein: CASTPQGADTQYF
clone size: .; D gene: .; J gene: TRBJ2-1; V gene: TRBV2; CDR3 DNA: TGTGCCAGCAGTCCCAGGGTGGGGGGTAACAATGAGCAGTTCTTC; CDR3 protein: CASSPRVGGNNEQFF
clone size: few; D gene: TRBD2; J gene: TRBJ2-1; V gene: TRBV7-9; CDR3 DNA: TGTGCCAGCAGCTTAGACGAGGCGGGAGGGCCGAAGAATGAGCAGTTCTTC; CDR3 protein: CASSLDEAGGPKNEQFF
clone size: few; D gene: TRBD2; J gene: TRBJ2-7; V gene: TRBV27; CDR3 DNA: TGTGCCAGCAGTTCCCCCACTAGCGGGAGTCCCTACGAGCAGTACTTC; CDR3 protein: CASSSPTSGSPYEQYF
clone size: .; D gene: TRBD2; J gene: TRBJ2-7; V gene: TRBV18; CDR3 DNA: TGTGCCAGCTCATCCGGGACTAGCGGTTCCTACGAGCAGTACTTC; CDR3 protein: CASSSGTSGSYEQYF
clone size: .; D gene: TRBD1; J gene: TRBJ2-7; V gene: TRBV18; CDR3 DNA: TGTGCCAGCTCACCACCTCCGGGACAGGGGAGCGACGAGCAGTACTTC; CDR3 protein: CASSPPPGQGSDEQYF
clone size: .; D gene: TRBD1; J gene: TRBJ2-7; V gene: TRBV6-5; CDR3 DNA: TGTGCCAGCAGAAAACTGGGACAGGGAGGCAAGCAGTACTTC; CDR3 protein: CASRKLGQGGKQYF
clone size: .; D gene: .; J gene: TRBJ2-1; V gene: TRBV6-1; CDR3 DNA: TGTGCCAGCAGTGATATGAAGGCGGGATCTTACAATGAGCAGTTCTTC; CDR3 protein: CASSDMKAGSYNEQFF